This TCR beta chain is from a study of CD8+ T cells in alopecia areata. RNA, once extracted, was reverse transcribed into cDNA for use as the sequencing template. Generated by immunoSEQ multiplex PCR, the TCRdb table keeps only in-frame clones and is missing some. The profile shows about 160,000 clones, 87% of them singletons. The trim removed 7 bases at V and 2 bases at J, leaving 9 bases unmatched. The CDR3 contains 14 residues. Germline assignment: CDR1 SQVTM and CDR2 ANQGSEA. A few counts support this clone. The antigen remains unidentified. Study results and limitations: Tissue-resident alphabeta T cells belonging to normal skin likewise get sequenced within scalp specimens. The study found TCR sharing across patients less clear than in mice, possibly for HLA reasons. Normal scalp showed lower clonality than lesional scalp, especially alopecia totalis/universalis.

The sample was CD8+ T cells sorted from blood, taken at week 0. This TCR derives from a human donor with alopecia areata. The chain links TRBV29-1 to TRBJ2-3, with 7 nucleotides matching TRBD2. CDR3 DNA: TGCAGCGCCGAGACTAGCTCGGACACAGATACGCAGTATTTT. Protein: CSAETSSDTDTQYF.